Sequencing of this T cell receptor beta chain was carried out in a study of cytomegalovirus exposure and HLA in healthy donors. The primer mix had 60 Vbeta and 13 Jbeta primers. Using immunoSEQ multiplex PCR, the repertoire was profiled, and TCRdb retains in-frame clones only, with some absent. The data contain some 120,000 clones, under 90% of them singletons. Sample share makes this clone large. In the same sample, other DNA sequences code for this CDR3. This clonotype originated in a woman aged 30 to 39 in good health and CMV-seronegative. The sample taken for sequencing was PBMCs.

CDR3 sequence: CASSDSTSGSNEQFF. The CDR3 DNA is TGTGCCAGCAGTGACTCGACTAGCGGGAGCAATGAGCAGTTCTTC. V gene TRBV6-4 combines with J gene TRBJ2-1; 12 bases agree with TRBD2. The V gene's germline CDR1 is MRHNA and CDR2 SNTAGT. Germline trimming cut 0 bases from V and 6 bases from J; bases unmatched to any gene: 0. The CDR3 covers 15 residues.